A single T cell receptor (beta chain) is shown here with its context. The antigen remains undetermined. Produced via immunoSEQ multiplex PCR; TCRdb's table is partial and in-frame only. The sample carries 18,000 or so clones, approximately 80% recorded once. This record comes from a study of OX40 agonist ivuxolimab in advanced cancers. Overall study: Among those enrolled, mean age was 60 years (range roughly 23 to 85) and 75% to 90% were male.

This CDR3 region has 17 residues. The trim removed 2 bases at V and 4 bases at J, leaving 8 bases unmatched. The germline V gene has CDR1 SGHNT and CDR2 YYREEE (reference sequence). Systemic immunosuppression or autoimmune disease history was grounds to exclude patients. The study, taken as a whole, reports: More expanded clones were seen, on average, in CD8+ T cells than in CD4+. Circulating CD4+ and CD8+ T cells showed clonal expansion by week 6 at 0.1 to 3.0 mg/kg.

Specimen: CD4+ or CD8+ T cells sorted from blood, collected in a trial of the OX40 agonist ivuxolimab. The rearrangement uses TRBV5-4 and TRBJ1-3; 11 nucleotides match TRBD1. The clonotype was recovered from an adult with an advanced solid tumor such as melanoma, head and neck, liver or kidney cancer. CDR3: CASSFGQGQGVGNTIYF. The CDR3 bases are TGTGCCAGCAGCTTTGGCCAGGGACAGGGGGTAGGAAACACCATATATTTT.